This T cell receptor (beta chain) comes out of a study of CD8 T cells in Susac syndrome. The CDR3 totals 14 residues. The V end lost 0 bases, the J end lost 2 bases, and 8 bases lay between the germline ends. From germline, CDR1 is MGHDK and CDR2 SYGVNS. Study results and caveats: Individuals included in the TCR sequencing and HLA analysis were acknowledged by the study to be relatively few in number.

A quantity of about 0.5 to 1 ug RNA underwent reverse transcription using random hexamers. Amplification of TCR beta CDR3 was carried out by immunoSEQ multiplex PCR, which covered 54 Vbeta and 13 Jbeta segments. MiXCR, applied by TCRdb to the immunoSEQ multiplex PCR reads, yields one record per CDR3 protein. The profile shows more than 110,000 distinct CDR3 sequences, 94% of them singletons. Points on this clonotype: The target antigen is unknown.

This receptor was obtained from a human donor in good health. Sequenced material: CD8+ T cells from PBMCs. The V call is TRBV25-1, the J call TRBJ2-7; D is undetermined. The CDR3 spells CASSEYPATYEQYF. The CDR3 bases are TGTGCCAGCAGTGAATATCCAGCCACCTACGAGCAGTACTTC.